This T cell receptor (beta chain) appears in the sequencing data of a study of cytomegalovirus exposure and HLA in healthy donors. The PCR employed 60 Vbeta primers together with 13 Jbeta primers. This table comes from immunoSEQ multiplex PCR, and its TCRdb copy is limited to in-frame clones, with some not included. The sample comprises about 160,000 clones, approximately 80% of which are singletons, and around a tenth rests with the top ten. Notes on this clone: Its specificity is not known.

General study points: Published work reported that the classifier diagnosed cytomegalovirus status with high specificity and sensitivity. Most TCR sequences were rare, but some public TCRs occurred in many donors. Later analysis revealed greater clonal expansion in HLA-associated TCR beta chains than in equally common others. In an earlier analysis, about 87% or about 30%: the productive usage of most TCR beta V segments.

The V gene's germline CDR1 is SGHRS and CDR2 YFSETQ. V was clipped by 3 bases and J by 2 bases, with 12 bases between them. This CDR3 spans 15 amino acids. This TCR derives from a middle-aged man in good health and CMV-seropositive. The sample was PBMCs. This chain connects TRBV5-1 to TRBJ1-3; maybe TRBD1 (6 bases). CDR3 region: CASSSLQGTGNTIYF. In DNA, the CDR3 is TGCGCCAGCAGCTCCCTACAGGGAACTGGAAACACCATATATTTT.